This TCR beta chain was captured by sequencing in a study of blood T cell repertoires in COVID-19. On the study more broadly: From T cells, B-cell-depleted T cells, or PBMCs came the material, which was cDNA or gDNA.

Germline trimming cut 0 bases from V and 6 bases from J; bases unmatched to any gene: 8. CDR1 and CDR2 from the germline V gene are MNHEY and SVGEGT. The CDR3 contains 16 residues. Per the original data handling: Amplified reference gene primers provided the basis for estimating nucleated cell counts. The repertoire was sequenced with immunoSEQ multiplex PCR; TCRdb's copy has only in-frame clones and lacks some. V, J and clone size derive from that table, while D and trimming were established from the DNA sequence. The repertoire includes some 95,000 clones, less than 85% of them detected once, and roughly 8.6% sits in the top ten.

The origin of this receptor is a man aged 50 to 60 who had recovered from COVID-19. The V gene is TRBV6-2 or TRBV6-3, the J gene TRBJ2-1; 7 nucleotides agree with TRBD2. The sequencing input was peripheral blood. Here the CDR3 DNA reads TGTGCCAGCAGTTACTCGGGTGGGAGGGCCCCCAATGAGCAGTTCTTC. It translates to CASSYSGGRAPNEQFF.